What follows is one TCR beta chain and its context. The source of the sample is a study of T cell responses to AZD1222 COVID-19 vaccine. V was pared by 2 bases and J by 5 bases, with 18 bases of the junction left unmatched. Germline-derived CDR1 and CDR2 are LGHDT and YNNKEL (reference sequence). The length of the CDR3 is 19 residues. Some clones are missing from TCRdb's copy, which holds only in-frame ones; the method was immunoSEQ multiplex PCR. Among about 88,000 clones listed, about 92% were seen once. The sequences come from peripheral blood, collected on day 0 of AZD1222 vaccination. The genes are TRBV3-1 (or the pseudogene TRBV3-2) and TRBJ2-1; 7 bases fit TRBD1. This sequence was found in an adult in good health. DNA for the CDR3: TGTGCCAGCAGCCAATGGAAAACAGGGGCGGCTTCGGCAGACAATGAGCAGTTCTTC. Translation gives CASSQWKTGAASADNEQFF.